This entry is about one TCR beta chain. The repertoire was sequenced with immunoSEQ multiplex PCR; TCRdb's copy has only in-frame clones and lacks some. The repertoire has 700,000 to 950,000 clones, 96% of them found once; the top ten carry about 0.21%. These data come from a study of shared clonotypes between healthy human individuals. CD45RO-negative, CCR7-positively selected cells formed the naive CD8 fraction, excluding terminally differentiated effector memory CD45RA+ cells. The receptor was isolated from a man aged 30 to 39 in good health. Source material: naive CD8+ T cells sorted from blood.

For the CDR3, the DNA is TGTGCCAGCAGTTTAGGTTCCGGGGCAGGGATTCGCTACACCTTC. It codes for CASSLGSGAGIRYTF. The gene calls are TRBV27 and TRBJ1-2; D might be TRBD1 (5 bases). This CDR3 has 15 amino acids. CDR1 MNHEY and CDR2 SMNVEV come from the germline V gene (reference sequence). V lost 2 bases and J 9 bases, leaving 19 bases between the germline ends.